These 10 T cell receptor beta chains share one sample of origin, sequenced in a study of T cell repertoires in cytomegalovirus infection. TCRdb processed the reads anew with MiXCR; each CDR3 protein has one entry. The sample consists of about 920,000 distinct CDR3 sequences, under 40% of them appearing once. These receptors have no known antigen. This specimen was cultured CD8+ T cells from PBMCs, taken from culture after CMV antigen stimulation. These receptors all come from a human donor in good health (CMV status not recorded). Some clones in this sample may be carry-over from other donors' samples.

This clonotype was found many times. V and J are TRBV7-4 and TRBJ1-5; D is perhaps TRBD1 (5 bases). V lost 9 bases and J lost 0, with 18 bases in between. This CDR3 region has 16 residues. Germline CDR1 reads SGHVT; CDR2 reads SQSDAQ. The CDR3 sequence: CARGLRRTDSNQPQHF. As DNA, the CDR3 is TGTGCCAGGGGGCTAAGACGGACTGATAGCAATCAGCCCCAGCATTTT.

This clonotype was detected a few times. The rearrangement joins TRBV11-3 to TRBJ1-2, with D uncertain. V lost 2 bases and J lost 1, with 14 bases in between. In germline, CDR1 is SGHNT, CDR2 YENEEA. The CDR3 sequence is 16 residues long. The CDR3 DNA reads TGTGCCAGCAGCTTAAGGCAGCGGCAAGATAACTATGGCTACACCTTC. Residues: CASSLRQRQDNYGYTF.

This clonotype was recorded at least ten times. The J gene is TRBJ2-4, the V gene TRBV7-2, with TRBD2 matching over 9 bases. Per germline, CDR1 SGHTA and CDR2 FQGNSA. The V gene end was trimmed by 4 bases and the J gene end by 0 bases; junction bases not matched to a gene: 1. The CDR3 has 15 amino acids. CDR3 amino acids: CASSSSGVAKNIQYF. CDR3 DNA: TGTGCCAGCAGCTCTAGCGGGGTAGCCAAAAACATTCAGTACTTC.

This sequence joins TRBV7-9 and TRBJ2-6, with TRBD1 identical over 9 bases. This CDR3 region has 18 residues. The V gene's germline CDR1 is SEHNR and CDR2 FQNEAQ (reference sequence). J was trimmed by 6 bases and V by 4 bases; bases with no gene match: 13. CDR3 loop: CASSSDADRTGVANVLTF. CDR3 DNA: TGTGCCAGCAGCTCGGATGCAGATAGGACAGGGGTGGCCAACGTCCTGACTTTC.

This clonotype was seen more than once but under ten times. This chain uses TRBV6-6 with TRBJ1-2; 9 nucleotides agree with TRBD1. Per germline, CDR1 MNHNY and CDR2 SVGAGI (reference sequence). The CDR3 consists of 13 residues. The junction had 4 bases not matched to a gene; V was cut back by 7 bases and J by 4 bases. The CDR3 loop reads CASKTGGRYGYTF. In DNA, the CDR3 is TGTGCCAGCAAAACAGGGGGCCGCTATGGCTACACCTTC.

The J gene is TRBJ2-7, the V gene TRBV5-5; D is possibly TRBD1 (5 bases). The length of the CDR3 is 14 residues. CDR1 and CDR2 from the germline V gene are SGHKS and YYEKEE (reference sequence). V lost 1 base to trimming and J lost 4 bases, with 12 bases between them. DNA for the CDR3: TGTGCCAGCAGCTTGACACAGGCATTATACGAGCAGTACGTC. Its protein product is CASSLTQALYEQYV.

The CDR3 is CASRRGLTGSYSPLHF. CDR3 DNA sequence: TGTGCCAGCAGGCGTGGTCTGACAGGGAGTTATTCACCCCTCCACTTT. The chain has TRBV6-5 and TRBJ1-6; 7 nucleotides match TRBD1. The CDR3 has 16 residues. The ends lost 6 bases at V and 8 bases at J; junction bases unmatched: 13. Looked up from germline, CDR1 is MNHEY and CDR2 is SVGAGI.

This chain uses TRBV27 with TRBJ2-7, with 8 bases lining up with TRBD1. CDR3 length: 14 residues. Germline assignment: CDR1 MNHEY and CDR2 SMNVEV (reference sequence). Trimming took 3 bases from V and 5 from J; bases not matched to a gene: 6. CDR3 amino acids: CASSFPGQGHEQYF. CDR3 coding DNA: TGTGCCAGCAGTTTTCCTGGACAGGGCCACGAGCAGTACTTC.

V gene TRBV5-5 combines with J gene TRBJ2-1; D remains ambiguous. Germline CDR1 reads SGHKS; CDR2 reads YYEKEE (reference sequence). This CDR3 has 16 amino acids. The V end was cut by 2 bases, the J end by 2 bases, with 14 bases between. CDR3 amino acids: CASSFWVPVTYNEQFF. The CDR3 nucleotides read TGTGCCAGCAGCTTCTGGGTTCCTGTAACCTACAATGAGCAGTTCTTC.

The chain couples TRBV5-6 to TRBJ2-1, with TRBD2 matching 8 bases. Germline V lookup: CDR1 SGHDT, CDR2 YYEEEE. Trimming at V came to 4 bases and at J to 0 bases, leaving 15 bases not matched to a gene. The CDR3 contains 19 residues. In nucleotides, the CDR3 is TGTGCCAGCAGCACGAGCGGGGGTCCTTGGGGAAGCTCCTACAATGAGCAGTTCTTC. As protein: CASSTSGGPWGSSYNEQFF.